The 31 T cell receptor beta chains in this list originate from one sample, sequenced in a study of regulatory T cells in long-lasting Graves disease. Researchers made TCR beta libraries by using iRepertoire HTBI primers and running Arm-PCR on CDR3 regions. TCRdb fed the multiplex PCR reads into MiXCR, producing one record per CDR3 protein. The sample records about 320,000 distinct CDR3 sequences, over 15% being singletons. Time point noted: newly diagnosed GD, antithyroid drugs for less than 3 months. RNA extracted from PBMCs served as the sequencing template. Sequences were derived from peripheral blood mononuclear cells (PBMCs), sampled at new diagnosis, from a patient treated with antithyroid drugs. The receptors shown here come from a female donor with Graves disease.

V gene TRBV7-9 combines with J gene TRBJ2-2, with D possibly TRBD1 on 6 matching bases. The CDR3 contains 13 residues. The germline gives CDR1 SEHNR, CDR2 FQNEAQ (reference sequence). Trimming took 5 bases from V and 7 from J, leaving 11 bases between them. CDR3 nucleotide sequence: TGTGCCAGCAGCCGAGGACAGAGCGGGGAGCTGTTTTTT. It specifies CASSRGQSGELFF.

The sample holds a few counts of this clonotype. The chain uses TRBV6-4 and TRBJ2-3; 8 bases map to TRBD1. The CDR3 has 13 residues. Germline-derived CDR1 and CDR2 are MRHNA and SNTAGT. The V and J ends lost 8 bases and 0 bases, in that order; junction bases with no gene match: 1. Here the CDR3 reads CASRQGSTDTQYF. DNA of the CDR3: TGTGCCAGCCGACAGGGGAGCACAGATACGCAGTATTTT.

This clonotype was counted ten times or more. The rearrangement links TRBV6-1 to TRBJ2-1; 14 bases line up with TRBD2. V was clipped by 1 base and J by 5 bases; unmatched bases: 13. CDR1 is MNHNS, CDR2 SASEGT, per germline. The CDR3 runs to 20 residues. DNA of the CDR3: TGTGCCAGCAGTGAAGTTAGCAGGGGACTAGCGGGAGTAGTGGACAATGAGCAGTTCTTC. It encodes CASSEVSRGLAGVVDNEQFF.

In its sample, this clonotype was seen many times. The V and J genes are TRBV12-3 or TRBV12-4 and TRBJ2-1, with D possibly TRBD2 on 5 matching bases. The CDR3 covers 15 residues. Between the trimmed V and J ends, which lost 6 bases and 2 bases, there was a span of 14 bases. The CDR3 DNA reads TGTGCCAGCAGCCCCCCCGGAGGAACCTACAATGAGCAGTTCTTC. Translated, it gives CASSPPGGTYNEQFF.

Of note for this clonotype: This probably arose from a read error, given a far larger clone one base away. The J gene is TRBJ1-2, the V gene TRBV6-1; D gene ambiguous. Germline V gene data show CDR1 as MNHNS and CDR2 as SASEGT. V was shortened by 6 bases and J by 6 bases, with 20 bases between the two germline ends. The CDR3 is 15 residues long. This chain's CDR3 is CASSQALEGLDGYTF. The CDR3 DNA reads TGTGCCAGCAGCCAAGCGCTCGAGGGCCTCGATGGCTACACCTTC.

With respect to this clonotype: A far larger clone differs by one base, so this is likely a read error. J is TRBJ2-5 and V is TRBV12-3 or TRBV12-4; D could derive from TRBD1 or TRBD2 (6 bases each). The DNA matches TRBJ2-1 better at its end, which makes the J call doubtful. This CDR3 region has 19 residues. CDR3 in DNA: TGTGGCAGCAGTTTAGGATCCAGGGGCATTGGGAGGTCCTACAATGAGCAGTTCTTC. As protein: CGSSLGSRGIGRSYNEQFF.

The CDR3 DNA reads TGTGCCAGCAGTGAAGCCAGAGATACGCAGTATTTT. Its protein product is CASSEARDTQYF. The chain is built from TRBV25-1 and TRBJ2-3; unclear D gene. The V gene lost 2 bases and the J gene lost 5 bases, with 5 bases spanning the gap. The CDR3 totals 12 residues. The germline V gene encodes CDR1 MGHDK and CDR2 SYGVNS.

This chain uses TRBV5-1 with TRBJ2-1, with 10 bases aligning to TRBD2. CDR1 and CDR2 (germline): SGHRS, YFSETQ. The CDR3 is 16 amino acids. V dropped 4 bases and J dropped 7; count of bases not matched to a gene: 11. As DNA, the CDR3 is TGCGCCAGCAGCCGGGCTCTAGCGGGAGTGTTAAATGAGCAGTTCTTC. This codes for CASSRALAGVLNEQFF.

The table lists this clonotype with many counts. This chain links TRBV4-2 with TRBJ1-4, with D possibly being TRBD1 (5 bases). The CDR3 length is 15 residues. Trimming removed 5 bases at V and 0 bases at J, with 10 bases between. Germline lookup yields CDR1 LGHNA and CDR2 YNFKEQ. The CDR3 spells CASSGALPTNEKLFF. As DNA, the CDR3 is TGTGCCAGCAGCGGGGCGCTACCAACTAATGAAAAACTGTTTTTT.

This clonotype appeared many times. V and J are TRBV2 and TRBJ2-6; TRBD2 matches 7 bases. The CDR3 runs to 18 residues. The V and J ends lost 3 bases and 0 bases, in that order; junction bases with no gene match: 8. CDR1 and CDR2 from the germline V gene are SNHLY and FYNNEI. CDR3 residues: CASSEPRGKNSGANVLTF. In nucleotides, the CDR3 is TGTGCCAGCAGTGAGCCGCGGGGGAAGAACTCTGGGGCCAACGTCCTGACTTTC.

This clonotype turned up a few times. The chain joins TRBV27 to TRBJ2-5; D might be TRBD1 or TRBD2, each matching 5 bases. The length of the CDR3 is 15 residues. V dropped 4 bases and J dropped 5 bases, with 17 bases sitting between them. From germline, CDR1 is MNHEY and CDR2 SMNVEV (reference sequence). For the CDR3, the DNA is TGTGCCAGCAGTTCCCCGGGGACCATGCGGGAGACCCAGTACTTC. Its protein is CASSSPGTMRETQYF.

A few counts support this clonotype. V and J are TRBV19 and TRBJ2-6, with D possibly matching TRBD2 (6 bases). V gave up 3 bases and J gave up 1 base, with 7 bases separating them. Germline V gives CDR1 LNHDA, CDR2 SQIVND (reference sequence). The CDR3 consists of 15 residues. CDR3 bases: TGTGCCAGTAGTATCGGGAGATCTGGGGCCAACGTCCTGACTTTC. This encodes CASSIGRSGANVLTF.

With regard to this clonotype: A read error likely explains this, since a far larger clone differs by one base. The rearrangement joins TRBV28 to TRBJ2-3, with TRBD1 as a possible D gene (5 bases). The J call may be faulty, since TRBJ2-5 better matches the DNA end. CDR1 MDHEN and CDR2 SYDVKM come from the germline V gene. The CDR3 has 14 amino acids. The CDR3 DNA reads TGTGCCAGCGGTTTATCGTGGGGCGGCCCGACCCAGTACTTC. Encoded protein: CASGLSWGGPTQYF.

This clonotype was seen many times. CDR3 coding DNA: TGTGCCACCGGTCGGGGGAGCGCAGATACGCAGTATTTT. Its protein is CATGRGSADTQYF. The chain combines TRBV24-1 with TRBJ2-3; D might be TRBD2 (6 bases). Trimming stripped 9 bases from V and 4 bases from J, with 13 bases between. This CDR3 region has 13 residues. Germline V gene sequence: CDR1 KGHDR, CDR2 SFDVKD.

This clonotype was counted ten times or more. The gene calls are TRBV27 and TRBJ2-2; D is undetermined. Germline V gene data show CDR1 as MNHEY and CDR2 as SMNVEV (reference sequence). CDR3 length: 14 residues. Trimming removed 2 bases at V and 0 bases at J, with 4 bases between. The CDR3 spells CASSLLANTGELFF. The CDR3 region has the DNA TGTGCCAGCAGTTTACTAGCGAACACCGGGGAGCTGTTTTTT.

The gene calls are TRBV7-9 and TRBJ2-3; 10 nucleotides match TRBD2. The CDR3 contains 18 residues. CDR1 and CDR2 from the germline V gene are SEHNR and FQNEAQ (reference sequence). V was clipped by 1 base and J by 2 bases; unmatched bases: 9. CDR3: CASSLEASGSHTTDTQYF. The CDR3, as DNA: TGTGCCAGCAGCTTAGAAGCTAGCGGGAGCCATACCACAGATACGCAGTATTTT.

On this clonotype: A clone one base away is much larger, so this may be a read error. V is TRBV11-2 and J is TRBJ2-1; unclear D gene. Germline V gene sequence: CDR1 SGHAT, CDR2 FQNNGV. The CDR3 loop spans 17 amino acids. The V gene lost 4 bases and the J gene lost 10 bases, with 26 bases spanning the gap. In DNA, the CDR3 is TGTGCCAGCAGCTCGATGCCCTTCGAACCGGATGGCTACGAGCAGTTCTTC. This sequence encodes CASSSMPFEPDGYEQFF.

This rearrangement joins TRBV3-1 to TRBJ2-7; D possibly corresponds to TRBD2 (5 bases). CDR1 and CDR2 from the germline V gene are LGHDT and YNNKEL (reference sequence). CDR3 size: 15 residues. Trimming removed 0 bases at V and 0 bases at J, with 9 bases between. The CDR3 nucleotides read TGTGCCAGCAGCCAAGAGTTAGGACTCTCCTACGAGCAGTACTTC. Residues: CASSQELGLSYEQYF.

The chain combines TRBV2 with TRBJ2-7; 8 bases align to TRBD1. CDR1 SNHLY and CDR2 FYNNEI come from the germline V gene. The J segment lost 5 bases and the V segment lost 4 bases, leaving 13 bases of the junction unmatched. The CDR3 runs 16 residues. As DNA, the CDR3 is TGTGCCAGCAGTGGGACAGGGTCAGGGGGCAACCACGAGCAGTACTTC. Residues: CASSGTGSGGNHEQYF. The whole variable domain, filled in from reference TRBV2 and TRBJ2-7, reads EPEVTQTPSHQVTQMGQEVILRCVPISNHLYFYWYRQILGQKVEFLVSFYNNEISEKSEIFDDQFSVERPDGSNFTLKIRSTKLEDSAMYFCASSGTGSGGNHEQYFGPGTRLTVT.

This clonotype turned up a few times. This chain connects TRBV7-9 to TRBJ2-5; D assignment may be TRBD1 or TRBD2 (6 bases each). Looked up from germline, CDR1 is SEHNR and CDR2 is FQNEAQ (reference sequence). The CDR3 runs 19 residues. Trimming cost V 5 bases and J 3 bases, with 28 bases left between them. The CDR3, as DNA: TGTGCCAGCAGCGCAACACCGGGACACCGAGGTTCGGGAGAAGAGACCCAGTACTTC. This translates into CASSATPGHRGSGEETQYF. Full variable domain (outside the CDR3, taken from reference TRBV7-9 and TRBJ2-5): DTGVSQNPRHKITKRGQNVTFRCDPISEHNRLYWYRQTLGQGPEFLTYFQNEAQLEKSRLLSDRFSAERPKGSFSTLEIQRTEQGDSAMYLCASSATPGHRGSGEETQYFGPGTRLLVL.

The gene calls are TRBV2 and TRBJ2-3; no definite D call. Germline loops: CDR1 SNHLY, CDR2 FYNNEI. The CDR3 runs 14 residues. V dropped 3 bases and J dropped 6 bases, with 13 bases sitting between them. CDR3 protein: CASSDESGSDTQYF. The DNA of the CDR3 is TGTGCCAGCAGTGACGAGTCAGGTTCTGATACGCAGTATTTT.

Details on this clonotype: The junction does not match germline at one end; this may be a read error. The V and J genes are TRBV28 and TRBJ2-7; D is unclear. Germline CDR1 and CDR2: MDHEN and SYDVKM. The CDR3 is 15 residues long. In DNA, the CDR3 is TGTGCCAGCAGTTTCCGAGCGCAAAGCTCCTACGGGCAGTACTTC. It translates to CASSFRAQSSYGQYF.

This clonotype was seen repeatedly, ten times or more. CDR3 loop: CASRVAGGTDTQYF. CDR3 coding DNA: TGTGCCAGCAGAGTAGCGGGGGGCACAGATACGCAGTATTTT. The rearrangement links TRBV2 to TRBJ2-3; 9 bases are shared with TRBD2. The CDR3 loop spans 14 amino acids. V shed 6 bases and J 1 base; nucleotides not matched to a gene: 2. Germline values: CDR1 SNHLY, CDR2 FYNNEI.

This clonotype has only a few counts. The rearrangement joins TRBV7-9 to TRBJ1-2; D is undetermined. The CDR3 loop spans 14 amino acids. V lost 5 bases and J lost 3, with 13 bases in between. Germline values: CDR1 SEHNR, CDR2 FQNEAQ (reference sequence). The CDR3 here is CASSAVETYYGYTF. Here the CDR3 DNA reads TGTGCCAGCAGCGCAGTTGAGACATACTATGGCTACACCTTC. Full variable domain (rest looked up from reference TRBV7-9 and TRBJ1-2): DTGVSQNPRHKITKRGQNVTFRCDPISEHNRLYWYRQTLGQGPEFLTYFQNEAQLEKSRLLSDRFSAERPKGSFSTLEIQRTEQGDSAMYLCASSAVETYYGYTFGSGTRLTVV.

This clonotype has a count of ten or more. The CDR3 region has the DNA TGTGCCAGCTCACAAGCGCAGGGGGCGAGTGGCTACACCTTC. Translated: CASSQAQGASGYTF. The rearrangement joins TRBV18 to TRBJ1-2; 8 positions match TRBD1. V lost 4 bases to trimming and J lost 7 bases; unmatched junction nucleotides: 8. CDR3 length: 14 amino acids. Looked up from germline, CDR1 is KGHSH and CDR2 is LQKENI.

This clonotype was seen many times. The chain couples TRBV24-1 to TRBJ2-1, with 7 nucleotides matching TRBD2. This CDR3 comprises 14 residues. In germline, CDR1 is KGHDR, CDR2 SFDVKD. V was clipped by 4 bases and J by 8 bases; unmatched bases: 7. This CDR3 is CATSETSFKDEQFF. The CDR3 DNA follows: TGTGCCACCAGTGAGACTAGCTTTAAAGATGAGCAGTTCTTC.

This clonotype was counted ten times or more. The V call is TRBV7-2, the J call TRBJ2-7; 13 nucleotides align to TRBD2. V shed 3 bases and J 7 bases; nucleotides not matched to a gene: 15. CDR3 length: 18 residues. Germline-derived CDR1 and CDR2 are SGHTA and FQGNSA. The CDR3 region is CASSFRRGLAGDSEEQYF. The CDR3 region has the DNA TGTGCCAGCAGCTTCCGCCGTGGACTAGCGGGAGATTCGGAAGAGCAGTACTTC.

Concerning this clonotype itself: With only one base between it and a far larger clone, this is likely a read error. The chain combines TRBV3-1 with TRBJ2-7; D may be TRBD1 (6 bases). The V gene lost 6 bases and the J gene lost 2 bases, with 11 bases spanning the gap. This CDR3 is built from 13 residues. Germline values: CDR1 LGHDT, CDR2 YNNKEL (reference sequence). In DNA, the CDR3 is TGTGCCAGCAGTCACAGGGACACCTACGAGCAGTACTTC. It encodes CASSHRDTYEQYF.

A remark on this clonotype: This may stem from a read error, because a much larger clone lies one nucleotide away. The chain links TRBV20-1 to TRBJ2-3; 13 bases map to TRBD2. Germline V lookup: CDR1 DFQATT, CDR2 SNEGSKA (reference sequence). This CDR3 spans 16 amino acids. CDR3: CSVTSGRATGTDTQYF. CDR3 bases: TGCAGCGTTACTAGCGGGAGGGCCACGGGCACAGATACGCAGTATTTT.

A few counts support this clonotype. The V call is TRBV6-1, the J call TRBJ1-5; the D is unclear. The V end lost 2 bases, the J end lost 4 bases, and 9 bases lay between the germline ends. CDR1 is MNHNS, CDR2 SASEGT, per germline. This CDR3 region has 14 residues. The CDR3 here is CASSEIQLNQPQHF. The CDR3 nucleotides read TGTGCCAGCAGTGAAATTCAGCTGAATCAGCCCCAGCATTTT.

This clonotype was found many times. This rearrangement joins TRBV12-3 or TRBV12-4 to TRBJ2-1; maybe TRBD1 (6 bases). V shed 0 bases and J shed 2 bases, with 11 bases lying between them. The CDR3 sequence is 16 residues long. The CDR3 DNA sequence: TGTGCCAGCAGTTTAGCTAGGACAGTTACCTACAATGAGCAGTTCTTC. This sequence encodes CASSLARTVTYNEQFF.